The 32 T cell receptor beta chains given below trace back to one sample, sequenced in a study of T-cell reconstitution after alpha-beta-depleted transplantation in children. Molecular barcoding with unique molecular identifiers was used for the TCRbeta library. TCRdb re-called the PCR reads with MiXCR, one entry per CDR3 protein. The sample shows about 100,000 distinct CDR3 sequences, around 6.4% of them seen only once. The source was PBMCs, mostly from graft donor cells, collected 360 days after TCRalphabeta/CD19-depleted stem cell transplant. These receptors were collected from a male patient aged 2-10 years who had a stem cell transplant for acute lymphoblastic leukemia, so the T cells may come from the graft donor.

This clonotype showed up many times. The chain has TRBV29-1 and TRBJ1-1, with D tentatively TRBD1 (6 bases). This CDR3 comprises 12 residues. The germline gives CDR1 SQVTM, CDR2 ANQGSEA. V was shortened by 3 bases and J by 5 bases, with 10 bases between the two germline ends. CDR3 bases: TGCAGCGTTGATGAGACAGGAACTGAAGCTTTCTTT. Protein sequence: CSVDETGTEAFF.

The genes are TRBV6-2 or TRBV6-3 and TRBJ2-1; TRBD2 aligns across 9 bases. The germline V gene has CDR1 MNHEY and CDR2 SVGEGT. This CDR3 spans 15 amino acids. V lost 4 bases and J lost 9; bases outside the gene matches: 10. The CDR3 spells CASSLQGLAGSEQFF. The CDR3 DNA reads TGTGCCAGCAGTTTACAGGGGCTAGCGGGGAGTGAGCAGTTCTTC.

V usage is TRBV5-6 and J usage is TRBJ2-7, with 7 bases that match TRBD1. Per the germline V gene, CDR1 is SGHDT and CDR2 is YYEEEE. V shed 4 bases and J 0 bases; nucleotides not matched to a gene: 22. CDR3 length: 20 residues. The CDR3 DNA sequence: TGTGCCAGCAGCGCATTTAAAAGGACAGGCAAACCTATACCCTCCTACGAGCAGTACTTC. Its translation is CASSAFKRTGKPIPSYEQYF.

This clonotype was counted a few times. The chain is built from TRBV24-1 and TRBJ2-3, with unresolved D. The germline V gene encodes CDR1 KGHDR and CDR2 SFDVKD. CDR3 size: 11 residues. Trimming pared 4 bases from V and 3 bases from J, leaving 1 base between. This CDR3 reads CATSETDTQYF. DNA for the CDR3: TGTGCCACCAGTGAAACAGATACGCAGTATTTT.

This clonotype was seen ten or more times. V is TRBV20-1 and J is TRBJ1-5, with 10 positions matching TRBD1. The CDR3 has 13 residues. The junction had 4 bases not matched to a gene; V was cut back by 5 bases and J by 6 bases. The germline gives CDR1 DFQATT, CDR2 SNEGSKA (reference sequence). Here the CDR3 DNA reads TGCAGTGCTGGGGACAGGGGCTTTCAGCCCCAGCATTTT. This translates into CSAGDRGFQPQHF.

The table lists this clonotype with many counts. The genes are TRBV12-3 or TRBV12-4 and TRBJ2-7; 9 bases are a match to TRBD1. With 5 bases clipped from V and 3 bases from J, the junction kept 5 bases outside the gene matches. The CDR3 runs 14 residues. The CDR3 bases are TGTGCCAGCAGTCCGTGGACAGGGGACTACGAGCAGTACTTC. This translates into CASSPWTGDYEQYF.

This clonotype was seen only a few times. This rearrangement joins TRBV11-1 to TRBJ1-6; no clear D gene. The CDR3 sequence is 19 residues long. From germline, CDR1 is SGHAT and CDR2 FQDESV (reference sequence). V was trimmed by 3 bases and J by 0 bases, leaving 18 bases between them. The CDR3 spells CASSFLQGGRSSYNSPLHF. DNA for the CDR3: TGTGCCAGCAGCTTTCTACAAGGTGGGAGAAGCTCCTATAATTCACCCCTCCACTTT.

The CDR3 reads CASSSTRASLNTEAFF. DNA of the CDR3: TGTGCCAGCAGTTCCACTAGGGCCTCTCTGAACACTGAAGCTTTCTTT. The chain combines TRBV27 with TRBJ1-1; D is uncertain. The CDR3 covers 16 residues. CDR1 is MNHEY and CDR2 is SMNVEV in the germline V gene (reference sequence). V lost 4 bases, J lost 0 bases, and 15 bases lay in between.

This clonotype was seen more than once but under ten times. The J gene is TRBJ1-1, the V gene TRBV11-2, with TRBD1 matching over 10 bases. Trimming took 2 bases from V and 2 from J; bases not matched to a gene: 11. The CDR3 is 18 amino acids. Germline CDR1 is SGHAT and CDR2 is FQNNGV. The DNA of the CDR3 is TGTGCCAGCAGCTTACGTCCGGGGACAGGGGCCTTTAACACTGAAGCTTTCTTT. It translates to CASSLRPGTGAFNTEAFF. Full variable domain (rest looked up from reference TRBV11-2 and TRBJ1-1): EAGVAQSPRYKIIEKRQSVAFWCNPISGHATLYWYQQILGQGPKLLIQFQNNGVVDDSQLPKDRFSAERLKGVDSTLKIQPAKLEDSAVYLCASSLRPGTGAFNTEAFFGQGTRLTVV.

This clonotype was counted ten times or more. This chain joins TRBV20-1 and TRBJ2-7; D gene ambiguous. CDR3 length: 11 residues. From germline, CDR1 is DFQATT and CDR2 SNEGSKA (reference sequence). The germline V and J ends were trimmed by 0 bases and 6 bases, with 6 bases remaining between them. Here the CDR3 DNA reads TGCAGTGCTAGAGAGGAAGGCGAGCAGTACTTC. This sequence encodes CSAREEGEQYF.

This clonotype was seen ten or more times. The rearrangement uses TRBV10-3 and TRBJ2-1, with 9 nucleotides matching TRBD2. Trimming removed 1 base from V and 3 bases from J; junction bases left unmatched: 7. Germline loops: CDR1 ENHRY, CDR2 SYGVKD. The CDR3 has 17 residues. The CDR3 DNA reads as TGTGCCATCAGTGAGTTCCCCGCTAGCGGGATCTACAATGAGCAGTTCTTC. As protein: CAISEFPASGIYNEQFF.

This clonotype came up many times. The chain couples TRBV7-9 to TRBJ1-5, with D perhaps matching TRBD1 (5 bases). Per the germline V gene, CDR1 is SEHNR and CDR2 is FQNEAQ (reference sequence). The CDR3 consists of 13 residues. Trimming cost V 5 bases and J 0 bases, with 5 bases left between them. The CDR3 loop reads CASSDSSNQPQHF. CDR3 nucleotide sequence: TGTGCCAGCAGCGACAGTAGCAATCAGCCCCAGCATTTT.

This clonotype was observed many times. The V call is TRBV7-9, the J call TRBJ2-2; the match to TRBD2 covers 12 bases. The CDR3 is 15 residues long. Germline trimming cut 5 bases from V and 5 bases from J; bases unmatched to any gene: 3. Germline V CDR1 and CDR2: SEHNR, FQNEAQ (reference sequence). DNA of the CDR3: TGTGCCAGCAGCCCCGGACTAGCGGGGACCGGGGAGCTGTTTTTT. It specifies CASSPGLAGTGELFF.

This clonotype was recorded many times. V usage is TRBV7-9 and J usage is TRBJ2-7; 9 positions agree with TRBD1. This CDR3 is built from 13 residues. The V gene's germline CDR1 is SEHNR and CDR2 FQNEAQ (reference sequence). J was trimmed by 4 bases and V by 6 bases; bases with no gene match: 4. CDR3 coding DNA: TGTGCCAGCAGGGGACAGGGAAGTTACGAGCAGTACTTC. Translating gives CASRGQGSYEQYF.

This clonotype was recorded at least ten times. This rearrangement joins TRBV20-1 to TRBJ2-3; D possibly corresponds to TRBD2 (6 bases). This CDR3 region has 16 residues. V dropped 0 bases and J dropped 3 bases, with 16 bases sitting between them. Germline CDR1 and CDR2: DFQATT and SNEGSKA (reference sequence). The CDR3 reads CSARDRGSARTDTQYF. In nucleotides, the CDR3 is TGCAGTGCTAGAGATCGGGGGTCTGCCCGAACAGATACGCAGTATTTT.

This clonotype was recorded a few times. CDR3 nucleotide sequence: TGTGCCAGCGGTTCCGGGCCCCCCTCCGGGACTGAAGCTTTCTTT. Its translation is CASGSGPPSGTEAFF. The chain combines TRBV4-2 with TRBJ1-1; D not resolved. Trimming removed 8 bases at V and 5 bases at J, with 21 bases between. The CDR3 spans 15 residues. Germline CDR1 and CDR2: LGHNA and YNFKEQ.

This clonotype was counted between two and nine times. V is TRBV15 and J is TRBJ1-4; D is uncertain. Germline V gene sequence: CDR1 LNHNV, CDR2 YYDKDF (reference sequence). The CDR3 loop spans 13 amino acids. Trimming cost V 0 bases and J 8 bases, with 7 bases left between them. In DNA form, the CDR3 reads TGTGCCACCAGCAGAGATAGGCGGGAAAAACTGTTTTTT. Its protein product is CATSRDRREKLFF. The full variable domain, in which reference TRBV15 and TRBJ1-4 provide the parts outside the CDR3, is DAMVIQNPRYQVTQFGKPVTLSCSQTLNHNVMYWYQQKSSQAPKLLFHYYDKDFNNEADTPDNFQSRRPNTSFCFLDIRSPGLGDTAMYLCATSRDRREKLFFGSGTQLSVL.

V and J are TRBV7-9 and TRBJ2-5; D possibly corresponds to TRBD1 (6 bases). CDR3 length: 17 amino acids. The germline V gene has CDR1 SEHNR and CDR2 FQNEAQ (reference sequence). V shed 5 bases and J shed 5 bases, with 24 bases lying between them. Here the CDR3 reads CASSNPRGQRSKETQYF. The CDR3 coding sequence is TGTGCCAGCAGCAACCCCCGAGGACAGCGGTCAAAGGAGACCCAGTACTTC.

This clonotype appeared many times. The chain's CDR3 is CASSFGPTDTQYF. In DNA, the CDR3 is TGTGCCAGCAGCTTCGGACCCACAGATACGCAGTATTTT. This sequence joins TRBV7-6 and TRBJ2-3; D not resolved. The length of the CDR3 is 13 residues. CDR1 SGHVS and CDR2 FNYEAQ come from the germline V gene. Trimming left V 3 bases short and J 2 bases short, with 6 bases between.

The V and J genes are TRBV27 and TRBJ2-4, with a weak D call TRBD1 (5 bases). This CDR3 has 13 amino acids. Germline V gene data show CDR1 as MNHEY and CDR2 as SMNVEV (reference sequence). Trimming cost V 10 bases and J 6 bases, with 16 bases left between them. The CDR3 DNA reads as TGTGCCACCAAGTCCTTAAGGGGAAACATTCAGTACTTC. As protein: CATKSLRGNIQYF.

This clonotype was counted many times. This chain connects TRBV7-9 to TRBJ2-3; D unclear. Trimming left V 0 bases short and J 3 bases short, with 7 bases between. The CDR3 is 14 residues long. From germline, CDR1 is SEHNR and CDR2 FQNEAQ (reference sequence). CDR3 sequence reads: CASSLAPPTDTQYF. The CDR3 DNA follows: TGTGCCAGCAGCTTAGCACCGCCGACAGATACGCAGTATTTT.

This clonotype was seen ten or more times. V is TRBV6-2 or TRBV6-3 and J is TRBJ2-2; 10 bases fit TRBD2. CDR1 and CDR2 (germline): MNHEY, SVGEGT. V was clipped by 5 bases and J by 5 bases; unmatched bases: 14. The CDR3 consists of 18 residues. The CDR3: CASSTFPPSSGRTGELFF. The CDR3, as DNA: TGTGCCAGCAGTACCTTCCCCCCCTCTAGCGGGAGAACCGGGGAGCTGTTTTTT.

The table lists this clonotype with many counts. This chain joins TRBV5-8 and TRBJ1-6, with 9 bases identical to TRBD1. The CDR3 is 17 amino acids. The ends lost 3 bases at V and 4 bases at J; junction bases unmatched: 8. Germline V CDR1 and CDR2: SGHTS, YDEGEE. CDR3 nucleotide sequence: TGTGCCAGCAGCTCGGGACAGGGAAACCCTTATAATTCACCCCTCCACTTT. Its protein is CASSSGQGNPYNSPLHF.

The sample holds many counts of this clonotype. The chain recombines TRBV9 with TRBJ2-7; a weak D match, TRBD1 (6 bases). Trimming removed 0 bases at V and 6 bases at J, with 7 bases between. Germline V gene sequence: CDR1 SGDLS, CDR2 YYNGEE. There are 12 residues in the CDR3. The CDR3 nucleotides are TGTGCCAGCAGCGTAGGAGGGGGCGAGCAGTACTTC. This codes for CASSVGGGEQYF.

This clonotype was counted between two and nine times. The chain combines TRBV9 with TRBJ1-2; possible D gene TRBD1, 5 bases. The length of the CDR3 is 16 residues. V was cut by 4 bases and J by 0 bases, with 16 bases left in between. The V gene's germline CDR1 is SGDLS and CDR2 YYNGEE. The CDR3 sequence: CASSPIWTPTNYGYTF. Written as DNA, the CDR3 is TGTGCCAGCAGCCCAATATGGACACCTACTAACTATGGCTACACCTTC.

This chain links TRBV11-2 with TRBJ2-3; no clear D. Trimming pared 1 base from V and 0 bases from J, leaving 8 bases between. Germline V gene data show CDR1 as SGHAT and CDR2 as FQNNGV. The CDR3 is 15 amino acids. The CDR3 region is CASSLVGASTDTQYF. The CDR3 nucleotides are TGTGCCAGCAGCTTAGTTGGAGCTAGCACAGATACGCAGTATTTT.

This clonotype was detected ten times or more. CDR3 sequence reads: CASSFIGGKRSYEQYF. DNA of the CDR3: TGTGCCAGCAGTTTCATAGGCGGTAAACGCTCCTACGAGCAGTACTTC. The chain has TRBV12-3 or TRBV12-4 and TRBJ2-7; D not certain. The length of the CDR3 is 16 residues. V lost 3 bases and J lost 0, with 15 bases in between.

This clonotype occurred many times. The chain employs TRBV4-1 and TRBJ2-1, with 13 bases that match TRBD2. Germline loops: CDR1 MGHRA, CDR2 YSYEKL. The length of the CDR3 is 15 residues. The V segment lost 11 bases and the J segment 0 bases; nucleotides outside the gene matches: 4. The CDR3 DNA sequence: TGCGCCGCGGGACTAGCGGGGATCTCCTACAATGAGCAGTTCTTC. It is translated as CAAGLAGISYNEQFF.

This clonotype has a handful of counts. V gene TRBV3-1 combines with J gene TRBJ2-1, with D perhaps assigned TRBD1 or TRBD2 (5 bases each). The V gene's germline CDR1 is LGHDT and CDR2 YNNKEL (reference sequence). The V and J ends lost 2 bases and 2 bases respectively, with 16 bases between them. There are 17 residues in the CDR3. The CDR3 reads CASSQLGGWGPYNEQFF. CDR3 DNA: TGTGCCAGCAGCCAATTGGGCGGGTGGGGCCCCTACAATGAGCAGTTCTTC.

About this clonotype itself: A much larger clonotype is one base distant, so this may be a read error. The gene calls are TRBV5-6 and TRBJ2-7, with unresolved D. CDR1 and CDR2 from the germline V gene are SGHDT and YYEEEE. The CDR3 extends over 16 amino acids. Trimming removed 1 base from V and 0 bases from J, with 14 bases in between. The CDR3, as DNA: TGTGCCAGCAGCTTGTTGAGTCAGGCGACCTCCTACGAGCAGTACTTC. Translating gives CASSLLSQATSYEQYF.

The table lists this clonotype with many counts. The CDR3 is CASSQGAGGLPYEQYF. The CDR3 region has the DNA TGCGCCAGCAGCCAAGGGGCCGGGGGGTTACCTTACGAGCAGTACTTC. The chain combines TRBV4-1 with TRBJ2-7; 7 positions agree with TRBD2. The CDR3 is 16 residues long. The germline CDR1 and CDR2 sequences are MGHRA and YSYEKL. V lost 1 base to trimming and J lost 4 bases; unmatched junction nucleotides: 10.

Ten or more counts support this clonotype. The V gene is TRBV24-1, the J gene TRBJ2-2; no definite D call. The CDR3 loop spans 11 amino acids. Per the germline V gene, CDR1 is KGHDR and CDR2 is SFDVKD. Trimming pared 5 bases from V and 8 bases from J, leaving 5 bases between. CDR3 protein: CATSASGELFF. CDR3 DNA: TGTGCCACCAGTGCTTCGGGGGAGCTGTTTTTT.